These 15 T cell receptor beta chains were sequenced from one sample in a study of blood T cell repertoires in COVID-19 (dated by TCRdb to the early 2020s). The library was generated by the immunoSEQ multiplex PCR assay. Drawn from immuneACCESS, this table holds only the in-frame rearrangements with V and J called that TCRdb kept. Clones are partly lost; checked studies trace under half to an unresolved V gene and leave the rest unexplained. The sample records about 110,000 clones, 82% of which are singletons. The top ten hold 7.9% of the sample. The sample taken for sequencing was peripheral blood. All receptors derive from a man aged 70-80 years with acute or convalescent COVID-19.

The chain recombines TRBV3-1 (or the pseudogene TRBV3-2) with TRBJ1-5, with no clear D. CDR1 and CDR2 from the germline V gene are LGHDT and YNNKEL (reference sequence). This CDR3 contains 15 residues. Trimming removed 0 bases at V and 0 bases at J, with 6 bases between. CDR3 loop: CASSQETGSNQPQHF. In DNA, the CDR3 is TGTGCCAGCAGCCAAGAGACGGGTAGCAATCAGCCCCAGCATTTT.

This chain uses TRBV19 with TRBJ2-7; a weak D match, TRBD1 (6 bases). The V gene lost 5 bases and the J gene lost 2 bases, with 13 bases spanning the gap. The CDR3 length is 14 residues. Per germline, CDR1 LNHDA and CDR2 SQIVND (reference sequence). The CDR3 DNA reads as TGTGCCAGTAGTTATGACAGGTCTACCTACGAGCAGTACTTC. It translates to CASSYDRSTYEQYF.

This chain links TRBV7-3 with TRBJ2-2; D ambiguous. Germline CDR1 and CDR2: SGHTA and FQGTGA. The CDR3 length is 13 residues. V shed 5 bases and J shed 0 bases, with 4 bases lying between them. CDR3 DNA: TGTGCCAGCAGCCAGTCGAACACCGGGGAGCTGTTTTTT. Translating gives CASSQSNTGELFF.

The CDR3 here is CASSLPDTFYGYTF. CDR3 DNA: TGTGCCAGCAGTTTACCGGACACGTTCTATGGCTACACCTTC. The chain uses TRBV28 and TRBJ1-2; D is perhaps TRBD1 (5 bases). The germline V gene encodes CDR1 MDHEN and CDR2 SYDVKM. Trimming shortened V by 2 bases and J by 4 bases, and 11 bases separated the two germline ends. CDR3 length: 14 residues.

CDR3 bases: TGTGCCAGCAGACTAGCCCAAAGCACAGATACGCAGTATTTT. Encoded protein: CASRLAQSTDTQYF. This chain uses TRBV7-2 with TRBJ2-3; D is perhaps TRBD2 (6 bases). V lost 6 bases to trimming and J lost 0 bases, with 10 bases between them. The CDR3 has 14 residues. Looked up from germline, CDR1 is SGHTA and CDR2 is FQGNSA. The full variable domain, in which reference TRBV7-2 and TRBJ2-3 provide the parts outside the CDR3, is GAGVSQSPSNKVTEKGKDVELRCDPISGHTALYWYRQSLGQGLEFLIYFQGNSAPDKSGLPSDRFSAERTGGSVSTLTIQRTQQEDSAVYLCASRLAQSTDTQYFGPGTRLTVL.

The V and J genes are TRBV16 and TRBJ1-3, with unresolved D. The CDR3 loop spans 15 amino acids. Germline CDR1 KGHSY, CDR2 FQNENV. The V end lost 4 bases, the J end lost 0 bases, and 10 bases lay between the germline ends. The CDR3 DNA reads TGTGCCAGCAGCCGATCAACGAGCTCTGGAAACACCATATATTTT. It encodes CASSRSTSSGNTIYF. Using reference TRBV16 and TRBJ1-3 for the parts outside the CDR3, the full variable domain is GEEVAQTPKHLVRGEGQKAKLYCAPIKGHSYVFWYQQVLKNEFKFLISFQNENVFDETGMPKERFSAKCLPNSPCSLEIQATKLEDSAVYFCASSRSTSSGNTIYFGEGSWLTVV.

This chain links TRBV5-1 with TRBJ1-1, with 8 bases identical to TRBD1. The CDR3 totals 16 residues. J gave up 4 bases and V 3 bases, and 11 bases lay outside the gene matches. In germline, CDR1 is SGHRS, CDR2 YFSETQ. CDR3 in DNA: TGCGCCAGCAGCTCCGGGACAGGAACGGGGAGCACTGAAGCTTTCTTT. Its protein is CASSSGTGTGSTEAFF.

This clone came up a few times. This CDR3 reads CATSDFRKGNEQYF. Here the CDR3 DNA reads TGTGCCACCAGTGATTTTCGGAAGGGGAACGAGCAGTACTTC. The J gene is TRBJ2-7, the V gene TRBV24-1; possibly TRBD1 for D (5 bases). The V gene's germline CDR1 is KGHDR and CDR2 SFDVKD. The CDR3 spans 14 residues. V was shortened by 1 base and J by 5 bases, with 11 bases between the two germline ends.

This clone has a handful of counts. The rearrangement joins TRBV5-6 to TRBJ2-7, with 10 nucleotides matching TRBD1. The CDR3 runs 15 residues. CDR1 SGHDT and CDR2 YYEEEE come from the germline V gene. The V gene end was trimmed by 4 bases and the J gene end by 3 bases; junction bases not matched to a gene: 7. In nucleotides, the CDR3 is TGTGCCAGCAGCGGACTGACAGGGGGCTTCTACGAGCAGTACTTC. Residues: CASSGLTGGFYEQYF.

This clone came up once. V gene TRBV11-2 combines with J gene TRBJ1-5; D is uncertain. V dropped 0 bases and J dropped 1 base, with 4 bases sitting between them. The germline V gene has CDR1 SGHAT and CDR2 FQNNGV. The CDR3 is 14 residues long. In DNA form, the CDR3 reads TGTGCCAGCAGCTTAGAGGCAAGCAATCAGCCCCAGCATTTT. Translation gives CASSLEASNQPQHF.

This clone appeared once. The rearrangement uses TRBV10-3 and TRBJ2-4; D is possibly TRBD1 (6 bases). Trimming left V 6 bases short and J 14 bases short, with 17 bases between. Per germline, CDR1 ENHRY and CDR2 SYGVKD. The CDR3 length is 12 residues. The CDR3 nucleotides read TGTGCCATCAGATCCGAAGGGGGTAACAAGTACTTC. Protein sequence: CAIRSEGGNKYF.

The J gene is TRBJ2-5, the V gene TRBV28; perhaps TRBD2 as D (5 bases). The CDR3 loop spans 13 amino acids. V was clipped by 5 bases and J by 5 bases, with 12 bases between them. Germline V gene data show CDR1 as MDHEN and CDR2 as SYDVKM. CDR3: CASSRGSEETQYF. CDR3 sequence (DNA): TGTGCCAGCAGTCGGGGTAGCGAGGAGACCCAGTACTTC.

In this sample, this clone turned up once. V usage is TRBV10-3 and J usage is TRBJ2-3; 12 bases map to TRBD2. The V and J ends lost 6 bases and 1 base, in that order; junction bases with no gene match: 5. Germline V gene lookup returns CDR1 ENHRY and CDR2 SYGVKD. The CDR3 totals 16 residues. The CDR3, as DNA: TGTGCCATCAGCCGGACTAGCGGGAAGGGCACAGATACGCAGTATTTT. Translation: CAISRTSGKGTDTQYF.

The chain joins TRBV9 to TRBJ2-1; 7 bases align to TRBD2. The CDR3 has 16 amino acids. The germline V gene has CDR1 SGDLS and CDR2 YYNGEE. V lost 1 base and J lost 0; bases outside the gene matches: 4. The CDR3 DNA reads as TGTGCCAGCAGCGTATACCGGGAGGCCTCCTACAATGAGCAGTTCTTC. As protein: CASSVYREASYNEQFF.

The chain carries TRBV28 and TRBJ2-7, with TRBD1 as a possible D gene (6 bases). Germline V gene lookup returns CDR1 MDHEN and CDR2 SYDVKM. V was cut by 6 bases and J by 4 bases, with 25 bases left in between. The CDR3 sequence is 17 residues long. The CDR3 nucleotides read TGTGCCAGCAGCCGGATTCAGGGGAACAGGAAAGGTTACGAGCAGTACTTC. Translated: CASSRIQGNRKGYEQYF.